These 28 T cell receptor beta chains originate from one sample sequenced in a study of cytomegalovirus exposure and HLA in healthy donors. 60 Vbeta and 13 Jbeta primers were used in PCR. Clones were sequenced by immunoSEQ multiplex PCR, and TCRdb holds only the in-frame ones, with some missing. Of about 180,000 clones in the sample, roughly 80% are singletons; the top ten hold more than 1.5%. What was sequenced was PBMCs. The receptors derive from a middle-aged man in good health and CMV-seronegative.

This chain links TRBV4-3 with TRBJ1-2; 9 bases map to TRBD1. Germline CDR1 is LGHNA and CDR2 is YSLEER. The CDR3 has 19 amino acids. The junction had 18 bases not matched to a gene; V was cut back by 2 bases and J by 5 bases. The CDR3 here is CASSQILAPGTGFEYGYTF. The CDR3 nucleotides read TGCGCCAGCAGCCAAATACTTGCCCCCGGGACAGGGTTTGAGTATGGCTACACCTTC.

This sequence joins TRBV19 and TRBJ2-2; 11 bases map to TRBD2. Germline-derived CDR1 and CDR2 are LNHDA and SQIVND (reference sequence). The CDR3 contains 18 residues. J lost 6 bases, V lost 3 bases, and 12 bases had no gene match. The CDR3 spells CASSIWNSGRAYPGELFF. For the CDR3, the DNA is TGTGCCAGTAGTATTTGGAATAGCGGGAGGGCCTACCCCGGGGAGCTGTTTTTT.

The CDR3: CASSPGASGGRGELFF. The DNA of the CDR3 is TGTGCCAGCAGCCCCGGGGCTAGCGGGGGCCGCGGGGAGCTGTTTTTT. This chain joins TRBV7-2 and TRBJ2-2; 10 nucleotides agree with TRBD2. V lost 5 bases and J lost 7; bases outside the gene matches: 10. CDR1 and CDR2 (germline): SGHTA, FQGNSA. The CDR3 is 16 amino acids.

This chain uses TRBV5-1 with TRBJ1-1, with 7 bases that match TRBD1. Germline CDR1 reads SGHRS; CDR2 reads YFSETQ. The CDR3 sequence is 14 residues long. After removal of 0 bases from V and 1 base from J, the junction contained 0 bases not matched to a gene. In DNA form, the CDR3 reads TGCGCCAGCAGCTTGGGGACAGGGAACACTGAAGCTTTCTTT. Translating it yields CASSLGTGNTEAFF.

The CDR3 loop is CASSQRTGQWTDTQYF. In nucleotides, the CDR3 is TGTGCCAGCAGCCAACGGACTGGTCAATGGACAGATACGCAGTATTTT. The chain carries TRBV14 and TRBJ2-3; D perhaps matches TRBD2 (5 bases). V gave up 2 bases and J gave up 3 bases, with 15 bases separating them. This CDR3 comprises 16 residues. CDR1 and CDR2 from the germline V gene are SGHDN and FVKESK.

The genes are TRBV9 and TRBJ2-2; D uncertain. The CDR3 loop spans 15 amino acids. With 0 bases removed from V and 2 bases from J, the gap between germline ends came to 8 bases. Germline loops: CDR1 SGDLS, CDR2 YYNGEE. CDR3 region: CASSVDRVNTGELFF. CDR3 bases: TGTGCCAGCAGCGTAGACCGAGTAAACACCGGGGAGCTGTTTTTT.

This rearrangement joins TRBV5-5 to TRBJ2-7; D might be TRBD2 (5 bases). This CDR3 is built from 15 residues. Trimming left V 2 bases short and J 2 bases short, with 14 bases between. Per the germline V gene, CDR1 is SGHKS and CDR2 is YYEKEE (reference sequence). In nucleotides, the CDR3 is TGTGCCAGCAGCTTTGGCGGGCGCACCACCTACGAGCAGTACTTC. It specifies CASSFGGRTTYEQYF.

The V call is TRBV11-3, the J call TRBJ1-3, with 9 bases that match TRBD1. The CDR3 contains 16 residues. Looked up from germline, CDR1 is SGHNT and CDR2 is YENEEA. V shed 1 base, J shed 8 bases, and the junction held 9 bases outside the gene matches. The CDR3 DNA is TGTGCCAGCAGCTTAGGAAGCCGGGACAGGGCGTACACCATATATTTT. As protein: CASSLGSRDRAYTIYF.

V usage is TRBV7-3 and J usage is TRBJ2-1; 11 bases fit TRBD2. The CDR3 totals 15 residues. V was clipped by 4 bases and J by 5 bases; unmatched bases: 4. Germline V gene data show CDR1 as SGHTA and CDR2 as FQGTGA. The DNA of the CDR3 is TGTGCCAGCAGCTCAGGACTAGCGGGCCACAATGAGCAGTTCTTC. Amino acids: CASSSGLAGHNEQFF.

This chain joins TRBV19 and TRBJ1-1; maybe TRBD1 (6 bases). The CDR3 length is 14 residues. V shed 7 bases and J shed 0 bases, with 12 bases lying between them. Germline lookup yields CDR1 LNHDA and CDR2 SQIVND (reference sequence). In DNA form, the CDR3 reads TGTGCCAGTACCGATGGGACATTGAACACTGAAGCTTTCTTT. This sequence encodes CASTDGTLNTEAFF.

This clone has only one observation. V and J are TRBV18 and TRBJ1-2; D is undetermined. Germline V lookup: CDR1 KGHSH, CDR2 LQKENI. The CDR3 consists of 14 residues. V lost 3 bases and J 6 bases, leaving 14 bases between the germline ends. CDR3 in amino acids: CASSPSQETDGYTF. The CDR3, as DNA: TGTGCCAGCTCACCCTCGCAGGAAACGGATGGCTACACCTTC.

The chain joins TRBV4-1 to TRBJ2-7; D not certain. This CDR3 spans 13 amino acids. Germline CDR1 and CDR2: MGHRA and YSYEKL. With 0 bases removed from V and 6 bases from J, the gap between germline ends came to 9 bases. The CDR3 reads CASSQEANREQYF. CDR3 coding DNA: TGCGCCAGCAGCCAAGAAGCGAATCGCGAGCAGTACTTC.

The chain uses TRBV6-5 and TRBJ1-6; D remains unclear. Per the germline V gene, CDR1 is MNHEY and CDR2 is SVGAGI. This CDR3 region has 15 residues. V was pared by 2 bases and J by 6 bases, with 11 bases between. The CDR3 DNA follows: TGTGCCAGCAGTTACAACAGCTTTCTTAATTCACCCCTCCACTTT. Protein sequence: CASSYNSFLNSPLHF.

This clone came up a few times. The chain links TRBV10-3 to TRBJ2-3, with TRBD2 identical over 7 bases. The CDR3 covers 14 residues. V gave up 3 bases and J gave up 2 bases; unmatched junction bases: 2. Germline V gene lookup returns CDR1 ENHRY and CDR2 SYGVKD. The CDR3 region is CAISESGATDTQYF. In DNA form, the CDR3 reads TGTGCCATCAGTGAAAGCGGGGCCACAGATACGCAGTATTTT.

The table lists this clone with a count of one. The rearrangement joins TRBV7-3 to TRBJ2-1, with 9 bases aligning to TRBD2. The CDR3 is 15 amino acids. In germline, CDR1 is SGHTA, CDR2 FQGTGA. V trimming: 3 bases; J trimming: 7 bases; junction bases outside the gene matches: 7. CDR3 loop: CASSFGGGAGNEQFF. The CDR3 region has the DNA TGTGCCAGCAGCTTCGGCGGGGGGGCGGGGAATGAGCAGTTCTTC.

The rearrangement joins TRBV6-5 to TRBJ1-5, with 12 bases lining up with TRBD1. Trimming cost V 4 bases and J 13 bases; bases outside gene matches: 11. Germline loops: CDR1 MNHEY, CDR2 SVGAGI. This CDR3 is built from 15 residues. CDR3 sequence: CASSSTGTGGERQHF. DNA for the CDR3: TGTGCCAGCAGTTCTACCGGGACAGGGGGCGAGAGGCAGCATTTT.

This clone was observed a few times. The chain carries TRBV5-4 and TRBJ2-5, with D possibly being TRBD2 (7 bases). The CDR3 is made up of 11 amino acids. The ends were cut back, 10 bases at V and 9 bases at J, with 16 bases in the middle. The germline gives CDR1 SGHNT, CDR2 YYREEE (reference sequence). The CDR3 sequence: CAGGSEGAQYF. The CDR3 nucleotides are TGTGCCGGCGGGAGCGAGGGGGCCCAGTACTTC.

This rearrangement joins TRBV7-9 to TRBJ1-5, with 7 positions matching TRBD1. CDR3 length: 15 residues. V was clipped by 1 base and J by 4 bases; unmatched bases: 4. The germline gives CDR1 SEHNR, CDR2 FQNEAQ (reference sequence). The CDR3 DNA sequence: TGTGCCAGCAGCTTAGAGGGGGCCCGGAATCAGCCCCAGCATTTT. It codes for CASSLEGARNQPQHF. Full variable domain (remainder filled in from reference TRBV7-9 and TRBJ1-5): DTGVSQNPRHKITKRGQNVTFRCDPISEHNRLYWYRQTLGQGPEFLTYFQNEAQLEKSRLLSDRFSAERPKGSFSTLEIQRTEQGDSAMYLCASSLEGARNQPQHFGDGTRLSIL.

This clone appeared a single time. The chain carries TRBV15 and TRBJ2-1, with 9 bases matching TRBD2. There are 16 residues in the CDR3. J was trimmed by 7 bases and V by 1 base; bases with no gene match: 8. In germline, CDR1 is LNHNV, CDR2 YYDKDF (reference sequence). The CDR3 coding sequence is TGTGCCACCAGCAGAGTGGCTGGCGGGAGGGTGAATGAGCAGTTCTTC. Protein: CATSRVAGGRVNEQFF. Based on the CDR3 plus reference TRBV15 and TRBJ2-1, the full variable domain is DAMVIQNPRYQVTQFGKPVTLSCSQTLNHNVMYWYQQKSSQAPKLLFHYYDKDFNNEADTPDNFQSRRPNTSFCFLDIRSPGLGDTAMYLCATSRVAGGRVNEQFFGPGTRLTVL.

There are a few counts of this clone. V usage is TRBV11-2 and J usage is TRBJ2-2, with a tentative D call TRBD2 (5 bases). The CDR3 runs to 14 residues. The germline CDR1 and CDR2 sequences are SGHAT and FQNNGV. Trimming removed 5 bases from V and 5 bases from J, with 12 bases in between. Written as DNA, the CDR3 is TGTGCCAGCAGCCTCGATCGGACTACCGGGGAGCTGTTTTTT. Its translation: CASSLDRTTGELFF.

The CDR3 DNA reads TGTGCCAGCAGCACAGCGGGGGGGAACACCGGGGAGCTGTTTTTT. Protein product: CASSTAGGNTGELFF. The chain is built from TRBV6-5 and TRBJ2-2; 9 positions agree with TRBD2. The V gene's germline CDR1 is MNHEY and CDR2 SVGAGI. Trimming cost V 6 bases and J 1 base; bases outside gene matches: 3. CDR3 length equals 15 residues.

The genes are TRBV5-4 and TRBJ2-2; 12 bases map to TRBD2. Germline CDR1 and CDR2: SGHNT and YYREEE (reference sequence). J was trimmed by 4 bases and V by 3 bases; bases with no gene match: 4. The CDR3 contains 16 residues. The CDR3 nucleotides are TGTGCCAGCAGCTCTAGCGGGGGGGTCCTCACCGGGGAGCTGTTTTTT. Protein: CASSSSGGVLTGELFF.

The rearrangement uses TRBV11-3 and TRBJ1-1; D ambiguous. CDR3 size: 14 residues. Trimming took 1 base from V and 4 from J, leaving 10 bases between them. Looked up from germline, CDR1 is SGHNT and CDR2 is YENEEA. The CDR3 coding sequence is TGTGCCAGCAGCTTAGCGGGCGAGGGCACTGAAGCTTTCTTT. Amino acids: CASSLAGEGTEAFF.

The V call is TRBV7-2, the J call TRBJ1-1; the match to TRBD1 covers 7 bases. V shed 5 bases and J 0 bases; nucleotides not matched to a gene: 6. The CDR3 is 15 amino acids. Germline assignment: CDR1 SGHTA and CDR2 FQGNSA. CDR3 residues: CASSPNRGMNTEAFF. The CDR3 DNA follows: TGTGCCAGCAGCCCTAACAGGGGCATGAACACTGAAGCTTTCTTT.

The DNA for the CDR3 is TGCGCCAGCAGCGCCGGGACACGAGACAATGAGCAGTTCTTC. Translated, it gives CASSAGTRDNEQFF. The genes are TRBV5-1 and TRBJ2-1; maybe TRBD1 (6 bases). Germline values: CDR1 SGHRS, CDR2 YFSETQ. The CDR3 contains 14 residues. V was pared by 4 bases and J by 5 bases, with 13 bases between.

The genes are TRBV18 and TRBJ1-1; 7 nucleotides match TRBD1. The germline CDR1 and CDR2 sequences are KGHSH and LQKENI. This CDR3 region has 14 residues. J gave up 6 bases and V 8 bases, and 12 bases lay outside the gene matches. CDR3 region: CASLLTTGDAEAFF. CDR3 sequence (DNA): TGTGCCAGCCTTCTGACCACAGGGGACGCTGAAGCTTTCTTT.

The chain employs TRBV2 and TRBJ1-2; 7 bases are a match to TRBD1. Per germline, CDR1 SNHLY and CDR2 FYNNEI. This CDR3 spans 13 amino acids. J was trimmed by 2 bases and V by 6 bases; bases with no gene match: 3. The CDR3 sequence: CASRSTGNYGYTF. The CDR3 nucleotides read TGTGCCAGCAGGTCGACAGGGAACTATGGCTACACCTTC.

This chain connects TRBV6-5 to TRBJ1-3, with 8 positions matching TRBD1. Germline CDR1 MNHEY, CDR2 SVGAGI. The V and J ends lost 2 bases and 4 bases, in that order; junction bases with no gene match: 7. The CDR3 is made up of 16 amino acids. The CDR3 protein is CASSYGYPGGGNTIYF. The CDR3 bases are TGTGCCAGCAGTTACGGGTATCCAGGGGGCGGAAACACCATATATTTT.